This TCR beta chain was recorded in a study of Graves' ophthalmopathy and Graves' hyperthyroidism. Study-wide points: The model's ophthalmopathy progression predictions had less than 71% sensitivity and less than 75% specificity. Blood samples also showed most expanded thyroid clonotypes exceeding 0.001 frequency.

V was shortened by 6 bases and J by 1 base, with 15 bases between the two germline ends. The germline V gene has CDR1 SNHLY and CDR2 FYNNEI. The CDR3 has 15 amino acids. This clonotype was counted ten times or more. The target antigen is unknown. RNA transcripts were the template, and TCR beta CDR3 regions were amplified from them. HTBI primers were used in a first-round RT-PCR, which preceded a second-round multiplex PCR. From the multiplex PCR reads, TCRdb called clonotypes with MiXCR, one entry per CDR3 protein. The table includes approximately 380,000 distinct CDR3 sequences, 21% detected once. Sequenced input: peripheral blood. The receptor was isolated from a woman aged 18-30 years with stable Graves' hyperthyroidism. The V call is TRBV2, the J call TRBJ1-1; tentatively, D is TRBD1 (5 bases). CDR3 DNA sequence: TGTGCCAGCAGGCAGGGAGGGATTAGGAACACTGAAGCTTTCTTT. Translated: CASRQGGIRNTEAFF. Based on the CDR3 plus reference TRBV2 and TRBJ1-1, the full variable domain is EPEVTQTPSHQVTQMGQEVILRCVPISNHLYFYWYRQILGQKVEFLVSFYNNEISEKSEIFDDQFSVERPDGSNFTLKIRSTKLEDSAMYFCASRQGGIRNTEAFFGQGTRLTVV.